This T cell receptor beta chain is drawn from a study of radiation and T cells in renal cell carcinoma. V was shortened by 5 bases and J by 4 bases, with 17 bases between the two germline ends. The CDR3 loop spans 15 amino acids. Germline V CDR1 and CDR2: LGHNT, FRNRAP. Time point reported: blood 4 weeks post-SBRT, at nephrectomy. Sample treatment: 15 Gy SBRT to primary tumor, nephrectomy 4 weeks later. Nephrectomy followed 15 Gy stereotactic body radiation by 4 weeks. The data were produced by immunoSEQ multiplex PCR, yet TCRdb's version contains in-frame clones alone and is incomplete. The sample comprises about 64,000 clones, more than 60% of which are singletons, and over 5.5% rests with the top ten.

This chain connects TRBV12-5 to TRBJ2-5, with D maybe TRBD2 (6 bases). The clonotype comes from a man in his 60s with renal cell carcinoma. Sample: blood, taken from a patient whose treatment included radiotherapy and nephrectomy. CDR3 protein: CASGSGSGGRETQYF. The CDR3 DNA reads TGTGCTAGTGGTAGCGGGTCCGGGGGAAGAGAGACCCAGTACTTC.